The 6 T cell receptor beta chains reported below all come from one sample, sequenced in a study of T-cell memory formation after mild COVID-19. TCRdb redid the calling of the 5' RACE reads with MiXCR, one entry per CDR3 protein. The table lists some 88,000 distinct CDR3 sequences, roughly 25% of them singletons, with around 45% in the top ten. The source material was PBMCs or a T cell subset sorted from them (not recorded which). These receptors were taken from a man between 18 and 29 years old who had mild COVID-19 (a few samples of this study predate the infection). Cell type and time point are not known.

This clonotype showed up just a few times. This chain connects TRBV5-1 to TRBJ1-1; D is perhaps TRBD1 (5 bases). Germline V gives CDR1 SGHRS, CDR2 YFSETQ. Deletions cut 1 base from V and 0 bases from J, with 7 bases between. The CDR3 sequence is 14 residues long. CDR3 amino acids: CASSLRGVNTEAFF. The CDR3 bases are TGCGCCAGCAGCTTGCGGGGGGTGAACACTGAAGCTTTCTTT.

V gene TRBV14 combines with J gene TRBJ2-7; tentative D call: TRBD1 (5 bases). This CDR3 has 12 amino acids. The germline V and J ends were trimmed by 0 bases and 6 bases, with 6 bases remaining between them. Germline V gene data show CDR1 as SGHDN and CDR2 as FVKESK. CDR3 coding DNA: TGTGCCAGCAGCCAAGATAGGGGCGAGCAGTACTTC. This translates into CASSQDRGEQYF.

The chain employs TRBV27 and TRBJ2-7; D call uncertain. CDR1 is MNHEY, CDR2 SMNVEV, per germline (reference sequence). Trimming removed 4 bases at V and 5 bases at J, with 15 bases between. This CDR3 is built from 14 residues. The CDR3 region is CASSSTLAPDEQYF. CDR3 DNA sequence: TGTGCCAGCAGTTCGACCCTGGCTCCCGACGAGCAGTACTTC.

This clonotype appeared a few times. This chain links TRBV7-6 with TRBJ2-3, with TRBD2 matching 8 bases. The junction had 3 bases not matched to a gene; V was cut back by 1 base and J by 6 bases. The germline gives CDR1 SGHVS, CDR2 FNYEAQ. The CDR3 contains 14 residues. CDR3 loop: CASSLGVAGDTQYF. The CDR3 nucleotides are TGTGCCAGCAGCTTAGGGGTAGCGGGGGATACGCAGTATTTT.

This clonotype appeared a few times. The chain joins TRBV7-3 to TRBJ2-4, with 7 bases lining up with TRBD2. The CDR3 contains 14 residues. The germline V gene has CDR1 SGHTA and CDR2 FQGTGA. Losses at the gene ends were 3 bases for V and 8 bases for J; bases not matched to a gene: 7. The CDR3 nucleotides read TGTGCCAGCAGCTTGCGGGGAGGGTTGGACATTCAGTACTTC. It yields the protein CASSLRGGLDIQYF.

The chain links TRBV7-9 to TRBJ2-1; 7 nucleotides line up with TRBD2. There are 13 residues in the CDR3. Germline assignment: CDR1 SEHNR and CDR2 FQNEAQ (reference sequence). V dropped 8 bases and J dropped 9; count of bases not matched to a gene: 10. CDR3 region: CASPPPTSSEQFF. The CDR3 nucleotides read TGTGCCAGCCCCCCCCCGACTAGCAGTGAGCAGTTCTTC.